The next 5 T cell receptor beta chains were all read from a single sample in a study of cytomegalovirus exposure and HLA in healthy donors. A multiplex PCR was run with 60 Vbeta primers and 13 Jbeta primers. The assay was immunoSEQ multiplex PCR, and TCRdb's table has in-frame clones only and misses some. Of 150,000 to 180,000 clones listed, over 65% were seen once; the top ten hold 2% to 2.5%. Sequencing was carried out using PBMCs. The receptors derive from a man between 25 and 39 years old in good health and CMV-seronegative.

The chain joins TRBV25-1 to TRBJ1-1, with 8 positions matching TRBD1. The germline V gene encodes CDR1 MGHDK and CDR2 SYGVNS. Unmatched junction bases numbered 4, after V lost 1 base and J lost 3 bases. The CDR3 is 15 residues long. The CDR3 loop is CASSESVTGDTEAFF. CDR3 sequence (DNA): TGTGCCAGCAGTGAATCGGTGACAGGGGACACTGAAGCTTTCTTT. Full variable domain (rest looked up from reference TRBV25-1 and TRBJ1-1): EADIYQTPRYLVIGTGKKITLECSQTMGHDKMYWYQQDPGMELHLIHYSYGVNSTEKGDLSSESTVSRIRTEHFPLTLESARPSHTSQYLCASSESVTGDTEAFFGQGTRLTVV.

The rearrangement joins TRBV9 to TRBJ2-2; 14 bases are shared with TRBD2. V lost 2 bases, J lost 7 bases, and 10 bases stayed unmatched. The CDR3 covers 18 residues. CDR1 is SGDLS, CDR2 YYNGEE, per germline. CDR3 coding DNA: TGTGCCAGCAGCGTGGGACTAGCGGGGGCCGGATCATACGGGGAGCTGTTTTTT. It is translated as CASSVGLAGAGSYGELFF. Using reference TRBV9 and TRBJ2-2 for the parts outside the CDR3, the full variable domain is DSGVTQTPKHLITATGQRVTLRCSPRSGDLSVYWYQQSLDQGLQFLIQYYNGEERAKGNILERFSAQQFPDLHSELNLSSLELGDSALYFCASSVGLAGAGSYGELFFGEGSRLTVL.

V is TRBV4-3 and J is TRBJ2-3; TRBD1 agrees at 12 bases. CDR1 is LGHNA, CDR2 YSLEER, per germline. V was clipped by 5 bases and J by 5 bases; unmatched bases: 14. This CDR3 is 18 amino acids long. As DNA, the CDR3 is TGCGCCAGCAGCTACCTACTCCCGGGACAGGGGGCCGAAGATACGCAGTATTTT. This gives the protein CASSYLLPGQGAEDTQYF.

The chain carries TRBV7-9 and TRBJ1-2, with TRBD1 as a possible D gene (5 bases). The length of the CDR3 is 14 residues. Trimming stripped 6 bases from V and 2 bases from J, with 13 bases between. From germline, CDR1 is SEHNR and CDR2 FQNEAQ (reference sequence). CDR3 nucleotide sequence: TGTGCCAGCAGTCAAACGACAGAGAACTATGGCTACACCTTC. This translates into CASSQTTENYGYTF. Supplemented by reference TRBV7-9 and TRBJ1-2, the full variable domain reads DTGVSQNPRHKITKRGQNVTFRCDPISEHNRLYWYRQTLGQGPEFLTYFQNEAQLEKSRLLSDRFSAERPKGSFSTLEIQRTEQGDSAMYLCASSQTTENYGYTFGSGTRLTVV.

The CDR3 protein is CASSPLQGYTEAFF. CDR3 DNA sequence: TGTGCCAGCTCACCTCTTCAGGGGTACACTGAAGCTTTCTTT. The chain links TRBV18 to TRBJ1-1; D may be TRBD1 (6 bases). The CDR3 has 14 amino acids. The germline V and J ends were trimmed by 3 bases and 3 bases, with 11 bases remaining between them. Germline CDR1 is KGHSH and CDR2 is LQKENI.